These 20 T cell receptor beta chains originate from one sample sequenced in a study of blood T cell repertoires in COVID-19. The assay was immunoSEQ multiplex PCR, and TCRdb's table has in-frame clones only and misses some. The sample includes about 140,000 clones, about 84% of them seen just once. Sequencing was performed on PBMCs or T cells enriched from blood (not recorded which). These receptors came from a woman under 30 who had been exposed to COVID-19.

This clone was seen just once. This chain uses TRBV7-9 with TRBJ2-1; TRBD1 matches 8 bases. Germline V lookup: CDR1 SEHNR, CDR2 FQNEAQ (reference sequence). Trimming at V came to 1 base and at J to 3 bases, leaving 5 bases not matched to a gene. The CDR3 sequence is 16 residues long. CDR3 protein: CASSLETGGNYNEQFF. CDR3 bases: TGTGCCAGCAGCTTAGAAACAGGGGGGAACTACAATGAGCAGTTCTTC. Using reference TRBV7-9 and TRBJ2-1 for the parts outside the CDR3, the full variable domain is DTGVSQNPRHKITKRGQNVTFRCDPISEHNRLYWYRQTLGQGPEFLTYFQNEAQLEKSRLLSDRFSAERPKGSFSTLEIQRTEQGDSAMYLCASSLETGGNYNEQFFGPGTRLTVL.

The chain recombines TRBV7-9 with TRBJ1-2; D possibly corresponds to TRBD1 (5 bases). CDR1 and CDR2 (germline): SEHNR, FQNEAQ (reference sequence). Trimming left V 1 base short and J 8 bases short, with 11 bases between. This CDR3 has 13 amino acids. As DNA, the CDR3 is TGTGCCAGCAGCTTAGGGGGGAGGTTCGGCTACACCTTC. Translating gives CASSLGGRFGYTF.

This chain joins TRBV6-1 and TRBJ2-3; tentatively, D is TRBD1 (5 bases). Per germline, CDR1 MNHNS and CDR2 SASEGT. The CDR3 extends over 15 amino acids. V was trimmed by 3 bases and J by 1 base, leaving 11 bases between them. DNA of the CDR3: TGTGCCAGCAGTGACCCAGGGTATGGCACAGATACGCAGTATTTT. Amino acids: CASSDPGYGTDTQYF.

V usage is TRBV19 and J usage is TRBJ2-1, with 13 nucleotides matching TRBD2. The CDR3 sequence is 15 residues long. The germline V gene has CDR1 LNHDA and CDR2 SQIVND (reference sequence). Trimming at V came to 6 bases and at J to 6 bases, leaving 5 bases not matched to a gene. DNA of the CDR3: TGTGCCAGTAGGAGGACTAGCGGGAGCCTCAATGAGCAGTTCTTC. It codes for CASRRTSGSLNEQFF.

The chain links TRBV6-5 to TRBJ2-2; tentative D call: TRBD2 (5 bases). Trimming removed 10 bases at V and 0 bases at J, with 12 bases between. CDR3 length equals 14 residues. Germline lookup yields CDR1 MNHEY and CDR2 SVGAGI. The CDR3 DNA sequence: TGTGCCACCTCTGGGCGGGCGAACACCGGGGAGCTGTTTTTT. Its translation is CATSGRANTGELFF.

In DNA form, the CDR3 reads TGCGCCAGCAGTGAGAGCTTACAACAGTCCTACGAGCAGTACTTC. Its protein is CASSESLQQSYEQYF. This chain links TRBV10-2 with TRBJ2-7; no definite D call. The CDR3 contains 15 residues. Per germline, CDR1 WSHSY and CDR2 SAAADI. Trimming cost V 2 bases and J 1 base, with 12 bases left between them.

The gene calls are TRBV28 and TRBJ2-1; possibly TRBD2 for D (6 bases). Germline V gives CDR1 MDHEN, CDR2 SYDVKM. V was shortened by 2 bases and J by 2 bases, with 10 bases between the two germline ends. The CDR3 consists of 15 residues. The CDR3 nucleotides are TGTGCCAGCAGTTTAAACGGGAGACCCTACAATGAGCAGTTCTTC. Protein product: CASSLNGRPYNEQFF.

This chain joins TRBV12-5 and TRBJ1-1; TRBD1 is a possible D gene (5 bases). The ends were cut back, 3 bases at V and 3 bases at J, with 14 bases in the middle. Per germline, CDR1 LGHNT and CDR2 FRNRAP. The CDR3 has 15 residues. The CDR3 loop reads CASGFSQVGDTEAFF. CDR3 sequence (DNA): TGTGCTAGTGGTTTCTCTCAAGTAGGGGACACTGAAGCTTTCTTT.

This CDR3 is CASSTTSARSLEQYF. DNA of the CDR3: TGTGCCAGCAGCACAACTAGCGCCCGCTCTCTTGAGCAGTACTTC. The J gene is TRBJ2-7, the V gene TRBV11-2; 7 bases are shared with TRBD2. From germline, CDR1 is SGHAT and CDR2 FQNNGV. CDR3 length: 15 residues. The trim removed 5 bases at V and 7 bases at J, leaving 14 bases unmatched.

This sequence joins TRBV7-9 and TRBJ2-6; D perhaps matches TRBD2 (5 bases). CDR3 length: 19 residues. Germline loops: CDR1 SEHNR, CDR2 FQNEAQ (reference sequence). V lost 2 bases and J 0 bases, leaving 17 bases between the germline ends. The CDR3 spells CASSLPRGSAASGANVLTF. In DNA form, the CDR3 reads TGTGCCAGCAGCTTACCGAGAGGGTCGGCCGCCTCTGGGGCCAACGTCCTGACTTTC.

This rearrangement joins TRBV5-1 to TRBJ1-2; D gene ambiguous. The germline V and J ends were trimmed by 4 bases and 1 base, with 8 bases remaining between them. The CDR3 sequence is 13 residues long. Per germline, CDR1 SGHRS and CDR2 YFSETQ. CDR3 sequence: CASSPQDNYGYTF. CDR3 nucleotides: TGCGCCAGCAGCCCCCAGGATAACTATGGCTACACCTTC.

The chain uses TRBV7-2 and TRBJ1-5, with D perhaps TRBD1 (6 bases). The V and J ends lost 4 bases and 4 bases respectively, with 11 bases between them. Germline CDR1 reads SGHTA; CDR2 reads FQGNSA. The CDR3 is 14 residues long. The CDR3 DNA sequence: TGTGCCAGCAGCTCCCCGGACAGAAATCAGCCCCAGCATTTT. Translating it yields CASSSPDRNQPQHF. Variable domain in full (rest from reference TRBV7-2 and TRBJ1-5): GAGVSQSPSNKVTEKGKDVELRCDPISGHTALYWYRQSLGQGLEFLIYFQGNSAPDKSGLPSDRFSAERTGGSVSTLTIQRTQQEDSAVYLCASSSPDRNQPQHFGDGTRLSIL.

The chain uses TRBV4-1 and TRBJ2-1; 11 bases agree with TRBD2. The CDR3 loop spans 15 amino acids. CDR1 is MGHRA, CDR2 YSYEKL, per germline. Trimming took 6 bases from V and 1 from J; bases not matched to a gene: 2. This chain's CDR3 is CASRTSGKSYNEQFF. The CDR3 bases are TGCGCCAGCAGGACTAGCGGGAAGTCCTACAATGAGCAGTTCTTC.

This clone appeared many times. This chain links TRBV2 with TRBJ1-1; D is unresolved. Germline CDR1 reads SNHLY; CDR2 reads FYNNEI. Trimming took 10 bases from V and 4 from J, leaving 13 bases between them. This CDR3 spans 12 amino acids. CDR3 amino acids: CATKSRFTEAFF. The DNA of the CDR3 is TGTGCCACAAAGAGCCGGTTCACTGAAGCTTTCTTT.

This chain uses TRBV24-1 with TRBJ2-7; TRBD2 aligns across 9 bases. There are 14 residues in the CDR3. J was trimmed by 4 bases and V by 5 bases; bases with no gene match: 5. From germline, CDR1 is KGHDR and CDR2 SFDVKD. The CDR3 here is CATSVGGREYEQYF. In DNA form, the CDR3 reads TGTGCCACCAGTGTTGGCGGGAGGGAGTACGAGCAGTACTTC.

Comments on this clone: Other DNA sequences in the sample encode the same CDR3. The chain is built from TRBV19 and TRBJ1-5, with D hard to call. Per germline, CDR1 LNHDA and CDR2 SQIVND (reference sequence). The CDR3 is made up of 15 amino acids. Trimming left V 1 base short and J 1 base short, with 8 bases between. The CDR3: CASSIARVSNQPQHF. CDR3 bases: TGTGCCAGTAGTATAGCGCGGGTGAGCAATCAGCCCCAGCATTTT. Variable domain in full (rest from reference TRBV19 and TRBJ1-5): DGGITQSPKYLFRKEGQNVTLSCEQNLNHDAMYWYRQDPGQGLRLIYYSQIVNDFQKGDIAEGYSVSREKKESFPLTVTSAQKNPTAFYLCASSIARVSNQPQHFGDGTRLSIL.

This rearrangement joins TRBV7-8 to TRBJ2-7; 13 bases are a match to TRBD2. Germline values: CDR1 SGHVS, CDR2 FQNEAQ. The V gene end was trimmed by 3 bases and the J gene end by 0 bases; junction bases not matched to a gene: 8. This CDR3 region has 18 residues. For the CDR3, the DNA is TGTGCCAGCAGCTTGCAACCGGGACTAGCGGGACGCTCCTACGAGCAGTACTTC. Translating gives CASSLQPGLAGRSYEQYF. Together with reference TRBV7-8 and TRBJ2-7, the CDR3 gives the full variable domain: GAGVSQSPRYKVAKRGQDVALRCDPISGHVSLFWYQQALGQGPEFLTYFQNEAQLDKSGLPSDRFFAERPEGSVSTLKIQRTQQEDSAVYLCASSLQPGLAGRSYEQYFGPGTRLTVT.

Note on this clone: This specimen includes other DNA sequences encoding the same CDR3. The chain couples TRBV6-5 to TRBJ2-6; TRBD1 matches at 7 bases. This CDR3 region has 16 residues. The trim removed 0 bases at V and 1 base at J, leaving 0 bases unmatched. Looked up from germline, CDR1 is MNHEY and CDR2 is SVGAGI. The CDR3 DNA follows: TGTGCCAGCAGTTACTCGACAGGGTCTGGGGCCAACGTCCTGACTTTC. It is translated as CASSYSTGSGANVLTF.

This clone was recorded at least ten times. J is TRBJ1-5 and V is TRBV5-1; D unclear. Germline V gene data show CDR1 as SGHRS and CDR2 as YFSETQ. The CDR3 extends over 14 amino acids. The V and J ends lost 0 bases and 4 bases respectively, with 8 bases between them. CDR3: CASSLGRGNQPQHF. In DNA, the CDR3 is TGCGCCAGCAGCTTGGGAAGAGGGAATCAGCCCCAGCATTTT.

The V and J genes are TRBV18 and TRBJ2-1; 8 bases map to TRBD2. Germline assignment: CDR1 KGHSH and CDR2 LQKENI. The trim removed 3 bases at V and 9 bases at J, leaving 7 bases unmatched. The CDR3 extends over 14 amino acids. CDR3 region: CASSPGLAGVEQFF. The CDR3 DNA reads TGTGCCAGCTCACCCGGACTAGCTGGAGTTGAGCAGTTCTTC.